These 4 T cell receptor beta chains were sequenced from one sample in a study of T cell responses to AZD1222 COVID-19 vaccine. Repertoires were generated with immunoSEQ multiplex PCR, while TCRdb's copy carries only in-frame clones and drops some. The data contain under 95,000 clones, roughly 85% of them singletons. The sequences come from peripheral blood, collected on day 0 of AZD1222 vaccination. These receptors all stem from an adult in good health.

This chain connects TRBV28 to TRBJ1-5; D unclear. The germline CDR1 and CDR2 sequences are MDHEN and SYDVKM. This CDR3 has 13 residues. V was pared by 6 bases and J by 7 bases, with 13 bases between. The CDR3 DNA sequence: TGTGCCAGCAGCACCCTCATAGGGCAGCCCCAGCATTTT. Translation gives CASSTLIGQPQHF.

This chain joins TRBV6-1 and TRBJ2-7, with D perhaps being TRBD1 or TRBD2 (5 bases each). V shed 5 bases and J shed 2 bases, with 13 bases lying between them. Germline V lookup: CDR1 MNHNS, CDR2 SASEGT. This CDR3 has 14 amino acids. In DNA, the CDR3 is TGTGCCAGCAGTTATGGGACGGGTGCCTACGAGCAGTACTTC. Translated, it gives CASSYGTGAYEQYF.

The CDR3 loop is CATEIGTSGSGVVETQYF. CDR3 in DNA: TGTGCCACCGAAATAGGGACTAGCGGGAGTGGGGTCGTTGAGACCCAGTACTTC. The gene calls are TRBV10-3 and TRBJ2-5; 14 nucleotides align to TRBD2. The CDR3 covers 18 residues. The V gene end was trimmed by 10 bases and the J gene end by 5 bases; junction bases not matched to a gene: 18. Looked up from germline, CDR1 is ENHRY and CDR2 is SYGVKD.

V usage is TRBV3-1 (or the pseudogene TRBV3-2) and J usage is TRBJ1-5, with D unresolved. The germline CDR1 and CDR2 sequences are LGHDT and YNNKEL (reference sequence). The length of the CDR3 is 16 residues. The germline V and J ends were trimmed by 1 base and 2 bases, with 12 bases remaining between them. The CDR3 spells CASSQVVGRRNQPQHF. CDR3 DNA: TGTGCCAGCAGCCAAGTGGTCGGACGGCGCAATCAGCCCCAGCATTTT.